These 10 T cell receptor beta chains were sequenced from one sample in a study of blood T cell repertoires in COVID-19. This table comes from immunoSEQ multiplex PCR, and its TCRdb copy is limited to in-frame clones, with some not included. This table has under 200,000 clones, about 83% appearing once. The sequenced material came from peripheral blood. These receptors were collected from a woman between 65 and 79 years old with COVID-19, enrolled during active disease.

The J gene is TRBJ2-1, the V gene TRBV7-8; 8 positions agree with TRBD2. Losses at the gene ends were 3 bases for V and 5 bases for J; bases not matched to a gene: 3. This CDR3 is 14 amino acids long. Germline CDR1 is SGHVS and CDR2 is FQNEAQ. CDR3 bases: TGTGCCAGCAGCTTCCGGGGGGGCCACAATGAGCAGTTCTTC. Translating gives CASSFRGGHNEQFF.

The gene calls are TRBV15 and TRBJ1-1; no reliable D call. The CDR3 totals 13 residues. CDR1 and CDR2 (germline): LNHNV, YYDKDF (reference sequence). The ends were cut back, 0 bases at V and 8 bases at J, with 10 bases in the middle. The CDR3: CATSRDRRAEAFF. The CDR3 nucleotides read TGTGCCACCAGCAGAGATCGGAGGGCCGAAGCTTTCTTT.

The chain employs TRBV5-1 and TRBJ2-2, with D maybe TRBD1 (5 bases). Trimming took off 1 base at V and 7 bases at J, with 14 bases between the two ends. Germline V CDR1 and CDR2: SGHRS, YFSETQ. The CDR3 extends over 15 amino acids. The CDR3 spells CASSLRQGDNGELFF. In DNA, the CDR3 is TGCGCCAGCAGCTTGAGGCAGGGCGACAACGGGGAGCTGTTTTTT.

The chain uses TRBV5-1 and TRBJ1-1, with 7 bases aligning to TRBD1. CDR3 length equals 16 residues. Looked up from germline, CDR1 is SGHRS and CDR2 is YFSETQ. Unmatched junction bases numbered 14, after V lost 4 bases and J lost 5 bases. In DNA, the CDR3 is TGCGCCAGCAGCGCCAGACCTCAGGGGGGAGTAACTGAAGCTTTCTTT. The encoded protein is CASSARPQGGVTEAFF.

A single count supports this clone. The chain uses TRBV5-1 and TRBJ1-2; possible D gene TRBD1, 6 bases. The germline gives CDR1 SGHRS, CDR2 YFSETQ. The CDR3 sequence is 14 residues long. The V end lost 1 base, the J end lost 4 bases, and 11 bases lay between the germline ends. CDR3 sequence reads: CASSLSQGAYGYTF. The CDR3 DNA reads TGCGCCAGCAGCTTGTCACAGGGAGCCTATGGCTACACCTTC. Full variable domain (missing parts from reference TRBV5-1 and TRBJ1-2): KAGVTQTPRYLIKTRGQQVTLSCSPISGHRSVSWYQQTPGQGLQFLFEYFSETQRNKGNFPGRFSGRQFSNSRSEMNVSTLELGDSALYLCASSLSQGAYGYTFGSGTRLTVV.

CDR3 in amino acids: CASSLDSPSTDTQYF. DNA for the CDR3: TGTGCCAGCAGCCTGGACAGCCCTAGCACAGATACGCAGTATTTT. V usage is TRBV5-5 and J usage is TRBJ2-3, with D possibly being TRBD1 (6 bases). The CDR3 runs to 15 residues. Trimming cost V 4 bases and J 0 bases, with 12 bases left between them. Germline loops: CDR1 SGHKS, CDR2 YYEKEE (reference sequence).

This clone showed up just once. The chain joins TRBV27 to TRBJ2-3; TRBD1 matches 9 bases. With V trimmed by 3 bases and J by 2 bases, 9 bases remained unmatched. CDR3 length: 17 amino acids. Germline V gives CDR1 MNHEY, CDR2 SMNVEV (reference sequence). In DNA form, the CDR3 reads TGTGCCAGCAGTTTCACGCTAGGGACAGGGATCACAGATACGCAGTATTTT. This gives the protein CASSFTLGTGITDTQYF.

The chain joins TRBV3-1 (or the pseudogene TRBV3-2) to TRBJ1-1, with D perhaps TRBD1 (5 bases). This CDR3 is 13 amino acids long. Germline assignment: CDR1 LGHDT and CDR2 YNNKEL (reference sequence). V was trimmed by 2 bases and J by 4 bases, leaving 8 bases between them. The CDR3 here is CASSQQGSTEAFF. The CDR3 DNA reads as TGTGCCAGCAGCCAACAGGGTAGCACTGAAGCTTTCTTT.

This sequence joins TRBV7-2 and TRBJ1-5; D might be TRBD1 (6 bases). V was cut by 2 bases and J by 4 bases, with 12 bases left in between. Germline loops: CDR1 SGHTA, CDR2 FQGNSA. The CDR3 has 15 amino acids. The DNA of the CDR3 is TGTGCCAGCAGCTTAATTGCACAGGGAAATCAGCCCCAGCATTTT. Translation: CASSLIAQGNQPQHF.

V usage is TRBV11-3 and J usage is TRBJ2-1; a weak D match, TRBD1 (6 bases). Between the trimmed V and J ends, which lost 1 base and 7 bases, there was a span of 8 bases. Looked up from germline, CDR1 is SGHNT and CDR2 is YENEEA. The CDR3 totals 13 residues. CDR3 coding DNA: TGTGCCAGCAGCTTAGCAGGGGCAAATGAGCAGTTCTTC. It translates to CASSLAGANEQFF.